This T cell receptor beta chain stems from a study of molecular identifiers for immune sequencing clone quantification. About the study: Replicates partitioned RNA from approximately 22,000 or 94,000 naive CD8 cells into five parts, sequencing four.

Using its own MiXCR run on the PCR reads, TCRdb lists one record per CDR3 protein. Of over 600,000 distinct CDR3 sequences listed, nearly 20% were seen once; the top ten hold roughly 0.85%. The CDR3 covers 16 residues. Deletions cut 1 base from V and 2 bases from J, with 13 bases between. CDR1 is SGHDN, CDR2 FVKESK, per germline. The study's findings and limits: Effector cells had over 97% of their molecules in clones above 20 RNA copies, while naive cells had under 1%.

A CD8+CD4-CCR7+CD45RA+ gate was used to sort naive CD8 T cells. This clonotype was observed at least ten times. Its cognate antigen is unknown. This chain uses TRBV14 with TRBJ2-3; perhaps TRBD2 as D (5 bases). This TCR was sampled from a human donor in good health. Some libraries in this study had Jurkat cell RNA spiked in. Sequenced material: naive CD8+ T cells from blood, with Jurkat cell RNA spiked in. Specified subset: FACS-sorted CD8+CD4-CCR7+CD45RA+ naive T cells. In DNA form, the CDR3 reads TGTGCCAGCAGCCAAGCATACGGGATCGACACAGATACGCAGTATTTT. It specifies CASSQAYGIDTDTQYF.